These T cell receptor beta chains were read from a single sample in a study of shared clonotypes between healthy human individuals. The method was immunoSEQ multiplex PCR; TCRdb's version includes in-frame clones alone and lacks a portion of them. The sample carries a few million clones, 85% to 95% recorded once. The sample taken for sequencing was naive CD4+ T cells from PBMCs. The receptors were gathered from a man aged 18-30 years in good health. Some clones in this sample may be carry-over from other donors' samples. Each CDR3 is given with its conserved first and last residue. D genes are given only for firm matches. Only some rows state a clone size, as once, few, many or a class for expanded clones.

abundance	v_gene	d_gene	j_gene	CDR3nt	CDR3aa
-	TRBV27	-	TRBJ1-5	TGTGCCAGCAGTACTCTAACAGCTTCACCCCAGCCCCAGCATTTT	CASSTLTASPQPQHF
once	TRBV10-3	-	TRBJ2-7	TGTGCCATCAGTGAGTCGAGGGGGAGTAAGTCCTACGAGCAGTACTTC	CAISESRGSKSYEQYF
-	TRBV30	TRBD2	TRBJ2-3	TGTGCAAGGAGCGGGAGGGCTTCCACAGATACGCAGTATTTT	CARSGRASTDTQYF
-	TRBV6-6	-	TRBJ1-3	TGTGCCAGCAGCCCTGGAGGAAACACCATATATTTT	CASSPGGNTIYF
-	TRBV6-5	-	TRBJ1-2	TGTGCCAGCAGTTACTCTTGGGGCGGAAACTATGGCTACACCTTC	CASSYSWGGNYGYTF
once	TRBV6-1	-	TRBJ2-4	TGTGCCAGCAGTCTCTCGGCAGGGTGGCAGTACTTC	CASSLSAGWQYF
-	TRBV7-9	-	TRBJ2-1	TGTGCCAGCAGCTTAGGGGGGGCGAGAAATGAGCAGTTCTTC	CASSLGGARNEQFF
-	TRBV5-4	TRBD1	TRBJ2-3	TGTGCCAGCAGCGGGACAGGGGCAGATACGCAGTATTTT	CASSGTGADTQYF
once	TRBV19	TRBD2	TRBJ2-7	TGTGCCAGTAGGGAAGCGGGAGGCCCCTTGGAGCAGTACTTC	CASREAGGPLEQYF
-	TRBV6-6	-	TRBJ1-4	TGTGCCACCCAGGGGAATGAAAAACTGTTTTTT	CATQGNEKLFF
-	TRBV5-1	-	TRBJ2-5	TGCGCCAGCAGCTTGGGGGACCAGCAAGAGACCCAGTACTTC	CASSLGDQQETQYF
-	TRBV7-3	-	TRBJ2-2	TGTGCCAGCAGCCTAATAAAGGGCCCTCCCGGGGGGGAGCTGTTTTTT	CASSLIKGPPGGELFF
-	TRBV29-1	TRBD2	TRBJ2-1	TGCAGCGCCCGGACTAGTTCTGGCAATGAGCAGTTCTTC	CSARTSSGNEQFF
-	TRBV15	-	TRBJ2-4	TGTGCCACCAGCAAAGCTCATCGGTACTTC	CATSKAHRYF
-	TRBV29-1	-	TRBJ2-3	TGCAGCGTTGAGCGGGGGCGAACAGATACGCAGTATTTT	CSVERGRTDTQYF
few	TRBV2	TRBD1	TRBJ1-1	TGTGCCAGCAGAGCGGACAGGGCGGGGACTGAAGCTTTCTTT	CASRADRAGTEAFF
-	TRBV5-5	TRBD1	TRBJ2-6	TGTGCCAGCAGCCCTAAAACGACAGGGGCCGGGGCCAACGTCCTGACTTTC	CASSPKTTGAGANVLTF
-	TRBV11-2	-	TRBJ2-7	TGTGCCAGCAGCTTAGTAACGTACGAGCAGTACTTC	CASSLVTYEQYF
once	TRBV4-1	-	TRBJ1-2	TGCGCCAGCAGCCCTATTCTTAGGCCCACAGGGTTTAATGGCTACACCTTC	CASSPILRPTGFNGYTF
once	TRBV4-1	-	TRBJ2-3	TGCGCCAGCAGCCAAGATCTAGCCGGAACAGATACGCAGTATTTT	CASSQDLAGTDTQYF
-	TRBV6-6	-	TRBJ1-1	TGTGCCAGCAGTTGGGCGCAAGAGGTTGAAGCTTTCTTT	CASSWAQEVEAFF
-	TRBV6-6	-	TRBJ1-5	TGTGCCAGCAGTTACTATCGGGATCAGCCCCAGCATTTT	CASSYYRDQPQHF
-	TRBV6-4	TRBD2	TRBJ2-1	TGTGCCAGCAGTGACTCGAAACTAGCGGGAGGGCCCCACAATGAGCAGTTCTTC	CASSDSKLAGGPHNEQFF
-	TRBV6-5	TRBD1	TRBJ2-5	TGTGCCAGCAGTTACGGGACAGGGGTTGAGACCCAGTACTTC	CASSYGTGVETQYF
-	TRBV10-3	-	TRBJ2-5	TGTGCCATCAGTGAGACTCCGACCCAGTACTTC	CAISETPTQYF
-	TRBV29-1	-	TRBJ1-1	TGCAGCGTACAGGGAATGAACACTGAAGCTTTCTTT	CSVQGMNTEAFF
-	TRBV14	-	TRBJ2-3	TGTGCCAGCAGCCTCCTCAACATCCGCACAGATACGCAGTATTTT	CASSLLNIRTDTQYF
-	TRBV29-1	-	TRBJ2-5	TGCAGCGTTTCACGACTTGAAGAGACCCAGTACTTC	CSVSRLEETQYF
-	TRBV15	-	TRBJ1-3	TGTGCCACCAGCAGTCGAACCCCGGGGGACACCATATATTTT	CATSSRTPGDTIYF
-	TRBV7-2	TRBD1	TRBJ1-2	TGTGCCAGCAGCTCAAACGGACAGGGGTACTATGGCTACACCTTC	CASSSNGQGYYGYTF
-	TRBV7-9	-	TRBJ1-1	TGTGCCAGCAGCTTCCTCGGACCAAATGAAGCTTTCTTT	CASSFLGPNEAFF
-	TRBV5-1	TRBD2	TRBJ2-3	TGCGCCAGCAGGCGGGAGATGTCAGATACGCAGTATTTT	CASRREMSDTQYF
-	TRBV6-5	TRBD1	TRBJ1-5	TGTGCCAGCAGTTACGCGACAGGGGGGGATCAGCCCCAGCATTTT	CASSYATGGDQPQHF
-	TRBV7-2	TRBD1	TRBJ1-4	TGTGCCAGCAGCTTAAGACAGGGGGTTAATGAAAAACTGTTTTTT	CASSLRQGVNEKLFF
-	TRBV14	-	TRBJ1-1	TGTGCCAGCAGCCAATGGGGCAACCAAGCTTTCTTT	CASSQWGNQAFF
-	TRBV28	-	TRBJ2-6	TGTGCCAGCATCAAAAGTCGCCGCTCTGGGGCCAACGTCCTGACTTTC	CASIKSRRSGANVLTF
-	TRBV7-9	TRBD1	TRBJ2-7	TGTGCCAGCACATTTTCACAGGGGTCCGAGCAGTACTTC	CASTFSQGSEQYF
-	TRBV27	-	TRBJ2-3	TGTGCCAGCAGTCCCCAGCCCGGTCGGAACACAGATACGCAGTATTTT	CASSPQPGRNTDTQYF
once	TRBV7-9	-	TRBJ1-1	TGTGCCAGCAGCTTATATGCCCCGGGAGGGGCTTTCTTT	CASSLYAPGGAFF
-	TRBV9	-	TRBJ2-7	TGTGCCAGCAGCCCCCTCCCGGGGTGGCCCTCCTACGAGCAGTACTTC	CASSPLPGWPSYEQYF
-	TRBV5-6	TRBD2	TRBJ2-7	TGTGCCAGCAGCTTGTTTACTAGCGGCTACGAGCAGTACTTC	CASSLFTSGYEQYF
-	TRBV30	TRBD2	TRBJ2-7	TGTGCCTGGAGTGTACTAGCTAGCGGGACGGACGAGCAGTACTTC	CAWSVLASGTDEQYF
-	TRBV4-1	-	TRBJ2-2	TGCGCCAGCAGCCCCCAAGAGCATCTGGGCACCGGGGAGCTGTTTTTT	CASSPQEHLGTGELFF
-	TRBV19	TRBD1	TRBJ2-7	TGTGCCAGTAGTCCTACCGGGACAGGCTACGAGCAGTACTTC	CASSPTGTGYEQYF
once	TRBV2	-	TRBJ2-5	TGTGCCAGCAGTGAAGCGCCAGTGGGCAGGCAAGAGACCCAGTACTTC	CASSEAPVGRQETQYF
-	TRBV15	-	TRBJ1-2	TGTGCCACCAGCGGAAGCCCACAGCTCTATGGCTACACCTTC	CATSGSPQLYGYTF
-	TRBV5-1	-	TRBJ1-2	TGCGCCAGCAGCCCAACGACGGGGACTAACTATGGCTACACCTTC	CASSPTTGTNYGYTF
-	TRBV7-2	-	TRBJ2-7	TGTGCCAGCAGCTTAACGGACAGCCGGCAGTACTTC	CASSLTDSRQYF
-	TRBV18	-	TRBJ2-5	TGTGCCAGCTCCCGAGCGTGGACGCAAGAGACCCAGTACTTC	CASSRAWTQETQYF
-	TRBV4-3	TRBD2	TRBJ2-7	TGCGCCAGCAGCCGAGGACTAGCGGAGGAGTACGAGCAGTACTTC	CASSRGLAEEYEQYF
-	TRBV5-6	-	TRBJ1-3	TGTGCCAGCAGCTTGGTCCCTGGCGGGAACACCATATATTTT	CASSLVPGGNTIYF
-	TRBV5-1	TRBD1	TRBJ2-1	TGCGCCAGCGGACCGATTCAGGGGGCCAATGAGCAGTTCTTC	CASGPIQGANEQFF
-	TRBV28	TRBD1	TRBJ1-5	TGTGCCAGCAGGACCAATCGACAGGGACCACCCCAGCATTTT	CASRTNRQGPPQHF
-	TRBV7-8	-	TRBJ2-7	TGTGCCAGCAGCTTAATGCCAAATCTAGTCTCCTACGAGCAGTACTTC	CASSLMPNLVSYEQYF
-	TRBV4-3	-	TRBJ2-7	TGCGCCAGCAGCCAAGATTACCGGGGGCGGCCCTACGAGCAGTACTTC	CASSQDYRGRPYEQYF
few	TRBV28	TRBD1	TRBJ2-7	TGTGCCAGCAGCCACCCCTTAGAGGGGGCCTCCTACGAGCAGTACTTC	CASSHPLEGASYEQYF
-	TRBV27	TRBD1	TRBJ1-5	TGTGCCAGCCGACGACAGGGGGCTCCATATCAGCCCCAGCATTTT	CASRRQGAPYQPQHF
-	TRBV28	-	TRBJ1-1	TGTGCCAGCCCTTTAAGCGGGACGGTCCGACTCGGGGACACTGAAGCTTTCTTT	CASPLSGTVRLGDTEAFF